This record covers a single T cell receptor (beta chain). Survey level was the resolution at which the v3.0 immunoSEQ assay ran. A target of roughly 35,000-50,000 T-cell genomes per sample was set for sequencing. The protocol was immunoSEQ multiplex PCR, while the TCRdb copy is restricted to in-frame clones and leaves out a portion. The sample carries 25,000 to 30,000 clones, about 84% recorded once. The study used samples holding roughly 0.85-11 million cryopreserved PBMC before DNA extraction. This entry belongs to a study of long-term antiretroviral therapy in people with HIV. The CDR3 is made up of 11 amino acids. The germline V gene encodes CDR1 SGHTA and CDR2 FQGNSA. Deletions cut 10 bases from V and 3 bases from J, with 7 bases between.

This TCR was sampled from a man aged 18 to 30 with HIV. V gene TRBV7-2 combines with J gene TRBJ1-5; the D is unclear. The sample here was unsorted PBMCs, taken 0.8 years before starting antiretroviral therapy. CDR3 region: CAIGYNQPQHF. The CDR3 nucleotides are TGTGCCATCGGGTACAATCAGCCCCAGCATTTT.